Each of the 32 T cell receptor beta chains below was sequenced from the same sample in a study of cytomegalovirus exposure and HLA in healthy donors. 60 Vbeta and 13 Jbeta primers were used in PCR. TCRdb's copy holds only in-frame clones and misses some; the assay was immunoSEQ multiplex PCR. The specimen's table records about 160,000 clones. Sequencing was performed on PBMCs. These receptor sequences come from a man under 40 in good health and CMV-seronegative.

The chain combines TRBV6-1 with TRBJ2-5; 9 bases are a match to TRBD1. The CDR3 totals 15 residues. Germline values: CDR1 MNHNS, CDR2 SASEGT. The junction had 7 bases not matched to a gene; V was cut back by 6 bases and J by 2 bases. The CDR3 DNA reads as TGTGCCAGCAGGAGGGACAGGGTGGGGCAAGAGACCCAGTACTTC. This encodes CASRRDRVGQETQYF.

The V call is TRBV7-3, the J call TRBJ2-1, with 9 bases identical to TRBD2. CDR1 and CDR2 from the germline V gene are SGHTA and FQGTGA. This CDR3 is 17 amino acids long. V was pared by 0 bases and J by 5 bases, with 8 bases of the junction left unmatched. DNA of the CDR3: TGTGCCAGCAGCTTAACGGGGCGGGAGGGCCAGGACAATGAGCAGTTCTTC. It codes for CASSLTGREGQDNEQFF.

The chain combines TRBV29-1 with TRBJ2-7; 9 bases fit TRBD2. Germline V gives CDR1 SQVTM, CDR2 ANQGSEA. The CDR3 is made up of 12 amino acids. The J segment lost 5 bases and the V segment lost 6 bases, leaving 5 bases of the junction unmatched. CDR3 amino acids: CSVSSGAHEQYF. The CDR3 DNA reads TGCAGCGTCTCTAGCGGGGCCCACGAGCAGTACTTC.

V and J are TRBV5-5 and TRBJ1-5; D may be TRBD1 (5 bases). Per the germline V gene, CDR1 is SGHKS and CDR2 is YYEKEE (reference sequence). V was cut by 2 bases and J by 6 bases, with 15 bases left in between. The CDR3 is 15 residues long. CDR3 sequence (DNA): TGTGCCAGCAGCTTTGAAACAGGCCTACCTCAGCCCCAGCATTTT. Residues: CASSFETGLPQPQHF.

This chain links TRBV27 with TRBJ2-4, with D possibly being TRBD1 (6 bases). The CDR3 is 15 amino acids. V gave up 5 bases and J gave up 3 bases, with 14 bases separating them. Germline values: CDR1 MNHEY, CDR2 SMNVEV (reference sequence). The CDR3 DNA reads TGTGCCAGCAGTGAGAACAGGGCAGGCAAAAACATTCAGTACTTC. Protein sequence: CASSENRAGKNIQYF.

The V gene is TRBV29-1, the J gene TRBJ2-7, with D perhaps TRBD1 (6 bases). This CDR3 has 13 residues. Germline CDR1 is SQVTM and CDR2 is ANQGSEA. V lost 5 bases to trimming and J lost 4 bases, with 15 bases between them. CDR3 residues: CSVYSGAVYEQYF. The CDR3 DNA sequence: TGCAGCGTTTATTCAGGGGCCGTTTACGAGCAGTACTTC.

The V gene is TRBV30, the J gene TRBJ2-5; D is unclear. The CDR3 has 13 amino acids. Germline V lookup: CDR1 GTSNPN, CDR2 SVGIG (reference sequence). V was cut by 1 base and J by 2 bases, with 8 bases left in between. CDR3 in DNA: TGTGCCTGGAGTGCCGAGAATCAAGAGACCCAGTACTTC. The encoded protein is CAWSAENQETQYF.

This chain connects TRBV5-4 to TRBJ2-3; perhaps TRBD2 as D (6 bases). The germline V and J ends were trimmed by 3 bases and 4 bases, with 12 bases remaining between them. Germline-derived CDR1 and CDR2 are SGHNT and YYREEE (reference sequence). There are 14 residues in the CDR3. This CDR3 reads CASSSHSGADTQYF. The CDR3 nucleotides read TGTGCCAGCAGCTCCCACTCGGGAGCAGATACGCAGTATTTT.

J is TRBJ2-5 and V is TRBV25-1; TRBD2 matches 8 bases. The J call may be incorrect, as the DNA end agrees better with TRBJ2-7. The CDR3 consists of 17 residues. Per germline, CDR1 MGHDK and CDR2 SYGVNS. CDR3 DNA: TGTGCCAGCAGTGAACCCGCCTTGAATAGCGGGACCTACGAGCAGTACTTC. Protein sequence: CASSEPALNSGTYEQYF.

V and J are TRBV4-3 and TRBJ2-7; 8 bases align to TRBD1. Trimming took 0 bases from V and 2 from J; bases not matched to a gene: 3. Germline V CDR1 and CDR2: LGHNA, YSLEER. CDR3 size: 15 residues. The CDR3 protein is CASSQETGEAYEQYF. The CDR3, as DNA: TGCGCCAGCAGCCAAGAGACAGGGGAAGCCTACGAGCAGTACTTC.

The CDR3 bases are TGCGCCAGCAGCCAAGAAGCATATTACTCTGGAAACACCATATATTTT. It encodes CASSQEAYYSGNTIYF. This chain joins TRBV4-3 and TRBJ1-3; the D is unclear. Trimming pared 0 bases from V and 0 bases from J, leaving 9 bases between. This CDR3 contains 16 residues. CDR1 is LGHNA and CDR2 is YSLEER in the germline V gene.

This chain connects TRBV28 to TRBJ1-1; no definite D call. V lost 6 bases, J lost 0 bases, and 8 bases lay in between. Germline CDR1 is MDHEN and CDR2 is SYDVKM. This CDR3 comprises 13 residues. The chain's CDR3 is CASRWQMNTEAFF. In DNA form, the CDR3 reads TGTGCCAGCAGATGGCAGATGAACACTGAAGCTTTCTTT.

The V and J genes are TRBV28 and TRBJ1-2, with D possibly TRBD1 on 6 matching bases. V lost 2 bases and J 5 bases, leaving 9 bases between the germline ends. Germline CDR1 is MDHEN and CDR2 is SYDVKM. This CDR3 is built from 13 residues. The chain's CDR3 is CASSLTGRYGYTF. The CDR3 DNA is TGTGCCAGCAGTTTAACAGGGAGATATGGCTACACCTTC.

The chain combines TRBV11-2 with TRBJ2-1, with 7 bases aligning to TRBD2. The CDR3 extends over 16 amino acids. V was clipped by 4 bases and J by 0 bases; unmatched bases: 6. CDR1 is SGHAT, CDR2 FQNNGV, per germline. CDR3 in amino acids: CASSWGGRTSYNEQFF. For the CDR3, the DNA is TGTGCCAGCAGCTGGGGGGGACGTACCTCCTACAATGAGCAGTTCTTC.

With respect to this clone: Mismatch with germline at one junction end may stem from a read error. The gene calls are TRBV14 and TRBJ2-7; 10 bases agree with TRBD1. The CDR3 is 16 residues long. Germline V gives CDR1 SGHDN, CDR2 FVKESK. DNA of the CDR3: TGTGCCAGCAGCCACCTGGGGGGACAGGGGCTCTACGGGCAGTACTTC. Translated, it gives CASSHLGGQGLYGQYF. The full variable domain, rest sourced from reference TRBV14 and TRBJ2-7, is EAGVTQFPSHSVIEKGQTVTLRCDPISGHDNLYWYRRVMGKEIKFLLHFVKESKQDESGMPNNRFLAERTGGTYSTLKVQPAELEDSGVYFCASSHLGGQGLYGQYFGPGTRLTVT.

As concerns this clone: The sample has other DNA sequences that encode this CDR3 too. The chain employs TRBV6-1 and TRBJ1-2, with TRBD1 matching over 9 bases. The CDR3 is made up of 15 amino acids. Per the germline V gene, CDR1 is MNHNS and CDR2 is SASEGT. V gave up 4 bases and J gave up 4 bases; unmatched junction bases: 7. The CDR3 coding sequence is TGTGCCAGCAGTGCGTGGACAGGGGCGGCCTATGGCTACACCTTC. This translates into CASSAWTGAAYGYTF.

The chain joins TRBV7-9 to TRBJ2-5; D may be TRBD2 (5 bases). This CDR3 region has 16 residues. Germline lookup yields CDR1 SEHNR and CDR2 FQNEAQ (reference sequence). Trimming left V 3 bases short and J 1 base short, with 15 bases between. The CDR3 reads CASSLALGVRQETQYF. The CDR3 bases are TGTGCCAGCAGCTTGGCCCTCGGGGTCCGCCAAGAGACCCAGTACTTC.

The chain has TRBV4-3 and TRBJ2-5, with D possibly matching TRBD1 (5 bases). The germline V gene has CDR1 LGHNA and CDR2 YSLEER. CDR3 length equals 15 residues. Deletions cut 0 bases from V and 3 bases from J, with 11 bases between. The CDR3 spells CASSQDGHREETQYF. In nucleotides, the CDR3 is TGCGCCAGCAGCCAAGATGGACACAGAGAAGAGACCCAGTACTTC.

V is TRBV10-2 and J is TRBJ2-2; D is unclear. The CDR3 is 12 amino acids. Germline CDR1 reads WSHSY; CDR2 reads SAAADI. Trimming stripped 6 bases from V and 6 bases from J, with 8 bases between. DNA for the CDR3: TGCGCCAGCAGGCTATCGGCCGGGGAGCTGTTTTTT. It encodes CASRLSAGELFF.

The chain carries TRBV10-3 and TRBJ2-5, with no clear D. The end of the DNA fits TRBJ2-7 better, so the J call may be wrong. Looked up from germline, CDR1 is ENHRY and CDR2 is SYGVKD. The CDR3 runs to 11 residues. CDR3 sequence (DNA): TGTGCCATCAGTTCTTCCTACGAGCAGTACTTC. Translated, it gives CAISSSYEQYF.

The CDR3 protein is CASSPFGWSTDTQYF. CDR3 in DNA: TGTGCCAGCAGCCCGTTCGGGTGGAGCACAGATACGCAGTATTTT. The rearrangement joins TRBV7-3 to TRBJ2-3; D remains unclear. Germline CDR1 SGHTA, CDR2 FQGTGA. V dropped 5 bases and J dropped 0 bases, with 12 bases sitting between them. CDR3 size: 15 residues.

The rearrangement links TRBV5-1 to TRBJ1-3; D call uncertain. CDR1 SGHRS and CDR2 YFSETQ come from the germline V gene. The CDR3 has 15 amino acids. Trimming stripped 2 bases from V and 0 bases from J, with 9 bases between. CDR3 sequence reads: CASSLFPGSGNTIYF. CDR3 sequence (DNA): TGCGCCAGCAGCTTATTTCCAGGCTCTGGAAACACCATATATTTT.

This chain joins TRBV30 and TRBJ1-1, with D perhaps matching TRBD1 (6 bases). CDR1 is GTSNPN and CDR2 is SVGIG in the germline V gene (reference sequence). This CDR3 region has 13 residues. Trimming removed 3 bases at V and 5 bases at J, with 13 bases between. The CDR3 sequence: CAWRRGRGTEAFF. The CDR3, as DNA: TGTGCCTGGAGGAGGGGTAGGGGGACTGAAGCTTTCTTT. Looking up the rest from reference TRBV30 and TRBJ1-1 gives the full variable domain: SQTIHQWPATLVQPVGSPLSLECTVEGTSNPNLYWYRQAAGRGLQLLFYSVGIGQISSEVPQNLSASRPQDRQFILSSKKLLLSDSGFYLCAWRRGRGTEAFFGQGTRLTVV.

The chain has TRBV9 and TRBJ1-2; TRBD1 aligns across 7 bases. Germline lookup yields CDR1 SGDLS and CDR2 YYNGEE. The ends lost 0 bases at V and 4 bases at J; junction bases unmatched: 6. The CDR3 is 15 residues long. This CDR3 is CASSVGSGGSYGYTF. In DNA, the CDR3 is TGTGCCAGCAGCGTAGGGTCAGGGGGGAGCTATGGCTACACCTTC.

This chain links TRBV5-1 with TRBJ2-5, with a possible D match to TRBD2 (6 bases). The CDR3 runs to 15 residues. The germline CDR1 and CDR2 sequences are SGHRS and YFSETQ. V was trimmed by 4 bases and J by 9 bases, leaving 22 bases between them. Here the CDR3 reads CASSPTGAGGWAQYF. CDR3 in DNA: TGCGCCAGCAGCCCAACCGGGGCAGGAGGGTGGGCCCAGTACTTC.

The chain employs TRBV27 and TRBJ1-2, with TRBD1 matching over 8 bases. The trim removed 6 bases at V and 7 bases at J, leaving 7 bases unmatched. Looked up from germline, CDR1 is MNHEY and CDR2 is SMNVEV (reference sequence). The CDR3 sequence is 13 residues long. The CDR3 loop reads CASRVTGGLGYTF. In DNA form, the CDR3 reads TGTGCCAGCAGGGTAACAGGGGGGCTTGGCTACACCTTC.

This chain joins TRBV11-2 and TRBJ2-7; D is unclear. Trimming cost V 0 bases and J 5 bases, with 17 bases left between them. This CDR3 has 16 amino acids. Looked up from germline, CDR1 is SGHAT and CDR2 is FQNNGV. CDR3 sequence reads: CASSLDKRWSVNEQYF. In DNA, the CDR3 is TGTGCCAGCAGCTTAGATAAAAGATGGAGTGTAAACGAGCAGTACTTC. The full variable domain, completed using reference TRBV11-2 and TRBJ2-7, is EAGVAQSPRYKIIEKRQSVAFWCNPISGHATLYWYQQILGQGPKLLIQFQNNGVVDDSQLPKDRFSAERLKGVDSTLKIQPAKLEDSAVYLCASSLDKRWSVNEQYFGPGTRLTVT.

This sequence joins TRBV19 and TRBJ2-1, with D possibly TRBD2 on 5 matching bases. The germline V gene encodes CDR1 LNHDA and CDR2 SQIVND (reference sequence). The CDR3 consists of 15 residues. Trimming removed 6 bases from V and 4 bases from J, with 16 bases in between. The CDR3 region has the DNA TGTGCCAGTAGAGCTACGTGGGAGTTGTACAATGAGCAGTTCTTC. Translated: CASRATWELYNEQFF.

The rearrangement joins TRBV28 to TRBJ1-1; 11 nucleotides match TRBD1. The length of the CDR3 is 14 residues. V gave up 11 bases and J gave up 0 bases; unmatched junction bases: 5. Germline V CDR1 and CDR2: MDHEN, SYDVKM. The CDR3 is CASGQGGMNTEAFF. DNA for the CDR3: TGTGCCTCGGGACAGGGGGGGATGAACACTGAAGCTTTCTTT.

The J gene is TRBJ2-2, the V gene TRBV5-1; 12 nucleotides match TRBD2. Germline V gene sequence: CDR1 SGHRS, CDR2 YFSETQ. Trimming took 3 bases from V and 4 from J; bases not matched to a gene: 1. The CDR3 sequence is 15 residues long. This chain's CDR3 is CASSSTSGSTGELFF. The CDR3 coding sequence is TGCGCCAGCAGCTCGACTAGCGGGAGCACCGGGGAGCTGTTTTTT.

The genes are TRBV7-9 and TRBJ1-4; 8 nucleotides agree with TRBD1. CDR3 length: 14 residues. CDR1 SEHNR and CDR2 FQNEAQ come from the germline V gene (reference sequence). V shed 5 bases and J 8 bases; nucleotides not matched to a gene: 7. The CDR3 is CASSQGADREKLFF. The CDR3 DNA is TGTGCCAGCAGCCAGGGGGCGGACCGAGAAAAACTGTTTTTT. The variable domain in full, with the rest retrieved from reference TRBV7-9 and TRBJ1-4, is DTGVSQNPRHKITKRGQNVTFRCDPISEHNRLYWYRQTLGQGPEFLTYFQNEAQLEKSRLLSDRFSAERPKGSFSTLEIQRTEQGDSAMYLCASSQGADREKLFFGSGTQLSVL.

The chain links TRBV28 to TRBJ1-1; tentatively, D is TRBD1 (6 bases). CDR3 size: 14 residues. Looked up from germline, CDR1 is MDHEN and CDR2 is SYDVKM. V lost 2 bases and J 6 bases, leaving 13 bases between the germline ends. The CDR3 here is CASSLQGLMSEAFF. Here the CDR3 DNA reads TGTGCCAGCAGTTTACAGGGGCTTATGTCTGAAGCTTTCTTT.